What follows is one TCR beta chain and its context. Its antigen is not identified. The sample belongs to a study of OX40 agonist ivuxolimab in advanced cancers. Study details: The patients' treatment was ivuxolimab, an agonistic anti-OX40 (CD134) antibody. Anti-PD-1, anti-PD-L1 or anti-CTLA-4 therapy given earlier was allowed, and 30% to 45% had some. Study outcomes and limitations: Low normalized T-cell clonal expansion also characterized some of the nonresponders. Both CD4+ and CD8+ T cell populations in blood had undergone clonal expansion by week 6 at 0.1 to 3.0 mg/kg.

Trimming shortened V by 5 bases and J by 2 bases, and 10 bases separated the two germline ends. This CDR3 region has 13 residues. Germline V lookup: CDR1 MNHEY, CDR2 SMNVEV (reference sequence). Sequenced by immunoSEQ multiplex PCR; TCRdb stores in-frame clones only, minus some. The sample yields 25,000 to 35,000 clones, less than 90% seen once. This clonotype was obtained from an adult with an advanced solid tumor such as melanoma, head and neck, liver or kidney cancer. The chain uses TRBV27 and TRBJ2-7; D is undetermined. The specimen was CD4+ or CD8+ T cells sorted from blood, collected in a trial of the OX40 agonist ivuxolimab. The CDR3 here is CASSHTPTYEQYF. In nucleotides, the CDR3 is TGTGCCAGCAGTCACACCCCCACCTACGAGCAGTACTTC.